This T cell receptor (beta chain) was observed in a study of CXCR4 blockade with PD-1 therapy in pancreatic cancer (dated by TCRdb to about 2019). With respect to the entire study: The study analyzed resected pancreatic ductal adenocarcinoma using both multiplex immunohistochemistry and TCRbeta immunosequencing, alongside ex vivo slice culture that tested PD-1 and CXCR4 blockade. To look at intratumoral heterogeneity, the researchers TCR-sequenced two geographically distinct regions from each of roughly 6 tumors. Overall results and qualifications from the work: Tumors showed clonal expansion, with mean productive clonality 0.14 versus 0.05 in healthy blood, but clonality did not correlate with survival. Because only TCRbeta chains were sequenced, true antigen-specificity overlap of convergent dominant clones was left unconfirmed pending paired alpha-beta single-cell sequencing. A strong correlation was found between amino acid clone frequency and the number of distinct nucleotide rearrangements encoding each amino acid clone, suggesting convergent selection by common tumor antigens.

Reading the germline V gene (reference sequence) gives CDR1 LNHDA and CDR2 SQIVND. The CDR3 runs 15 amino acids, cysteine and phenylalanine included. The sequence is cut down to CDR3 DNA, 45 bases in frame from base 1. Here V drops 7 bases and J drops 5 bases, and the junction holds 11 bases not matched to any gene. None of the patients whose archived tumor blocks were used had received neoadjuvant therapy prior to resection. In the preserved-tissue arm of the study, around 33 surgical resection samples from 20 to 25 previously untreated pancreatic ductal adenocarcinoma patients were used. DNA for the resection arm was extracted from ten 5-micron curls of FFPE tumor lying next to the multiplex immunohistochemistry slide. Extracted DNA was used for immunosequencing of TCRbeta CDR3 regions with the immunoSEQ Assay at Adaptive Biotechnologies. On the authors' methods: To measure the absolute abundance of each unique TCRbeta CDR3, the sequences were collapsed and filtered. Clonality, calculated using only productive in-frame rearrangements, was defined as 1 minus Pielou's evenness. Regional overlap was measured by following the top 100 nucleotide rearrangements across paired samples, and the Morisita index was used to compare paired samples with unrelated samples. The immunoSEQ Rearrangement Details tool was used to assess whether nucleotide rearrangements converged onto identical amino acid sequences. This immuneACCESS table, as held by TCRdb, lists in-frame sequences with V and J called but not all clones. Of the missing ones, under half trace to an unresolved V gene in checked studies; the others have no known cause. The V and J calls and clone size come from that table; D and trimming were worked out from the DNA. The sample yields approximately 720 clones; roughly 40% were counted once. The top ten constitute 9% to 14% of the sample.

About this clone itself: Its antigen remains undetermined. The input lacks base qualities; no much larger clone sits a single base away.

This clonotype originated in a human donor with pancreatic ductal adenocarcinoma. Sequencing input: tumor tissue. Rearrangement joined TRBV19 to TRBJ2-1, with 7 bases in between that match TRBD2. Here the CDR3 is given as CASKGMGLPNNEQFF. The base sequence is TGTGCCAGTAAAGGGATGGGACTACCAAACAATGAGCAGTTCTTC. Here the CDR3 is joined to the reference TRBV19 and TRBJ2-1 genes, and the full variable domain is: DGGITQSPKYLFRKEGQNVTLSCEQNLNHDAMYWYRQDPGQGLRLIYYSQIVNDFQKGDIAEGYSVSREKKESFPLTVTSAQKNPTAFYLCASKGMGLPNNEQFFGPGTRLTVL.